The present T cell receptor (beta chain) was sequenced within a study of tumor-infiltrating lymphocytes in primary liver carcinoma. V dropped 1 base and J dropped 5 bases, with 12 bases sitting between them. CDR3 length equals 14 residues. Germline loops: CDR1 SGHVS, CDR2 FQNEAQ. Starting material of 450 to 500 ng total RNA yielded TCR beta cDNA via a constant-region primer. Library construction for TCR beta comprised three nested multiplex PCR rounds performed with slightly modified ARM-PCR. Running 9 to 10 cycles apiece, the first two PCR rounds relied on TRBV1-TRBV30 forward primers together with a C-beta reverse primer. A single record per CDR3 protein comes from TCRdb applying MiXCR to the multiplex PCR reads. The sample has approximately 92,000 distinct CDR3 sequences, about 70% seen once. This clonotype was detected many times. As yet, its antigen is unknown. Without any cell sorting, roughly 20-30 mg of bulk tissue yielded co-extracted RNA and DNA.

Findings and caveats of the study: Compared with tumor region pairs, tumor-adjacent and tumor-blood pairs overlapped less.

The specimen was liver tumor tissue from sampling region 5. Indicated subset: tumor region T5, tumor centre. The V gene is TRBV7-8, the J gene TRBJ2-7; TRBD2 is a possible D gene (5 bases). This clonotype was sampled from a woman aged 60 to 75 with primary liver carcinoma and hepatitis B virus infection. The CDR3 coding sequence is TGTGCCAGCAGCTTAGTATTACTAGATCACGAGCAGTACTTC. Translation gives CASSLVLLDHEQYF.